This T cell receptor (beta chain) was identified in a study of blood T cell repertoires in COVID-19. Study background: Sample material is recorded as cDNA or gDNA derived from T cells, B-cell-depleted T cells, or PBMCs.

Some clones are missing from TCRdb's copy, which holds only in-frame ones; the method was immunoSEQ multiplex PCR. The table lists 40,000 to 55,000 clones, approximately 94% of them singletons. The ends lost 5 bases at V and 1 base at J; junction bases unmatched: 5. Germline assignment: CDR1 SGHRS and CDR2 YFSETQ. The CDR3 consists of 14 residues. This receptor was identified in a man aged 45-65 years with COVID-19, enrolled during active disease. The specimen sequenced was peripheral blood. This chain connects TRBV5-1 to TRBJ2-7; 8 bases are shared with TRBD1. Here the CDR3 reads CASSGTGNSYEQYF. The CDR3 DNA sequence: TGCGCCAGCAGTGGGACAGGAAATTCCTACGAGCAGTACTTC.